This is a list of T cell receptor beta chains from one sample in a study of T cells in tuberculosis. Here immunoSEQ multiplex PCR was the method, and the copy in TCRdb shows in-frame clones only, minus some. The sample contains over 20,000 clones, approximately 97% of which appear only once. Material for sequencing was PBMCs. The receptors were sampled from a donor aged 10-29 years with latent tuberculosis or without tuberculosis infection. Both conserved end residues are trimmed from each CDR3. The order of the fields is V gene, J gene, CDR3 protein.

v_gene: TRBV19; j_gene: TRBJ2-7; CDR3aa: ASSMSGEQY
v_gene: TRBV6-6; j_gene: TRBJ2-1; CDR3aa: ASSKGLGLYNEQF
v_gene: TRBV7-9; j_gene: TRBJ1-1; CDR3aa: ASSLGDTWSTEAF
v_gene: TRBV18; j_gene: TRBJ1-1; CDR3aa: ASSAGTGDTEAF
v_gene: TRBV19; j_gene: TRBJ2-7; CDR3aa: ASSVGTSGTYEQY
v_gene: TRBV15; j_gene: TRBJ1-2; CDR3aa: ATSSQTGAGYGYT
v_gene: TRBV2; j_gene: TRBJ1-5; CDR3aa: ASRDETAYSNQPQH
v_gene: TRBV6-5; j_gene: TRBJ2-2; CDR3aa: ASSSRTGAGELF
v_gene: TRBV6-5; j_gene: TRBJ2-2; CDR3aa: ASSRDRGDVGELF
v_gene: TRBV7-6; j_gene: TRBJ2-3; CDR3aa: ASSGGTSPNTQY
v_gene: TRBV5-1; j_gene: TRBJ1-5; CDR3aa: ASSPDRGGQPQH
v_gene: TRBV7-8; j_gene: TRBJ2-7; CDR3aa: ASSLEGGRAKYEQY
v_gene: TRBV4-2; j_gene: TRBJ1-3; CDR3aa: ASSQVKEGSGNTIY
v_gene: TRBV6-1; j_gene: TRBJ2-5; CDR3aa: ASSEVGAETQY
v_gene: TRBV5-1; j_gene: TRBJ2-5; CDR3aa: ASSFIMTGARLGQETQY
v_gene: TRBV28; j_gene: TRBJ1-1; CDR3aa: ASSPISDRVGAF
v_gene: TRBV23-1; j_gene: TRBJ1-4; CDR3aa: ASSQSTGVEKLF
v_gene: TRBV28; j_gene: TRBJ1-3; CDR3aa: ASSSLDFSGNTIY
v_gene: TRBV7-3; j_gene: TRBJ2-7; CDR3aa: ASSSGLTDEQY
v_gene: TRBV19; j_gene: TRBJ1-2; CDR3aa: ASSDRGGYGYT
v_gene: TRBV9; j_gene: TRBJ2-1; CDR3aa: ASSPRDRGGEQF
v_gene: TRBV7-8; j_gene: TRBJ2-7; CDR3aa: ASTLVDIPTYEQY
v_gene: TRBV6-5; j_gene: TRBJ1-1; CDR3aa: ASSYNRVVEAF
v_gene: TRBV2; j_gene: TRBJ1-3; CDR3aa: ASNRGQGMSGNTIY
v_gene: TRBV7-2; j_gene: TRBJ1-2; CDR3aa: ASSPGTGHSGYT
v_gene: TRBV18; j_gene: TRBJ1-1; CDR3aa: ASSPRQGIEAF
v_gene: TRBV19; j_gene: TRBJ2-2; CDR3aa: ASSMGTGVGAGELF
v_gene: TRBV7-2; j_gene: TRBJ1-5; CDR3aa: ASSPSPGTVNQPQH
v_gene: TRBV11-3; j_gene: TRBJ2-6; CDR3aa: ASGQYSGANVLT
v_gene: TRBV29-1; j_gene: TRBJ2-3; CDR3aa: SVEAGRGRGDTQY
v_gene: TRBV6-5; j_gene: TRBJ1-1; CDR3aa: ASSYSGGRNTEAF
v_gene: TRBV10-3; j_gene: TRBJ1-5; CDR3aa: AISPTGLDNQPQH
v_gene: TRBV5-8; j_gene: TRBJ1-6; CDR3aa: ASSLLTGGNSPLH
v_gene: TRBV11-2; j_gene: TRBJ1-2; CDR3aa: ASSRLTGKVVYGYT
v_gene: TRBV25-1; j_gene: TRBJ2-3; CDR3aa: ASSVFSGHFGDTQY
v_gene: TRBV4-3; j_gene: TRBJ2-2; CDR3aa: ASSQTETPSSSGELF
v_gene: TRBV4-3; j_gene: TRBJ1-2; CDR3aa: ASSSENSYGYT
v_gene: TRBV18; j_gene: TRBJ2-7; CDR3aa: ASSPPGTMTYEQY
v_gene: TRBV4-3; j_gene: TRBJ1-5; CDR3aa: ASSQDSGTMEQPQH
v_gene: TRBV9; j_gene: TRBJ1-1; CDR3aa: ASSRSMNTEAF
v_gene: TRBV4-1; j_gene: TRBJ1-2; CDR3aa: ASSLEGAYGYT
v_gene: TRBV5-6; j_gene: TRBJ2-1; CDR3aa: ASSFGTSGRGEQF
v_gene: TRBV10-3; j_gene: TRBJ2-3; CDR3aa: AINPGSPDTQY
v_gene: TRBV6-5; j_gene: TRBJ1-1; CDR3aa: ASSYSHSNTEAF
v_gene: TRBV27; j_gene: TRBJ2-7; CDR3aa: ASTRGRGLDEQY
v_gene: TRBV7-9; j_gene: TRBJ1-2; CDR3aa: ASSPTDRFSSGYT